This T cell receptor beta chain was observed in a study of cytomegalovirus exposure and HLA in healthy donors. Points from the study as a whole: It was assumed in the presence/absence analyses that sequencing depth was roughly uniform across donors.

With 60 Vbeta and 13 Jbeta primers, the PCR was carried out. The assay was immunoSEQ multiplex PCR, and TCRdb's table has in-frame clones only and misses some. Its listing shows more than 40,000 clones. This CDR3 contains 16 residues. V lost 0 bases to trimming and J lost 1 base, with 8 bases between them. The germline V gene encodes CDR1 SGHDT and CDR2 YYEEEE. Remarks on this clone: What it binds is unknown.

This clonotype was obtained from a female donor in good health and CMV-seronegative. The chain carries TRBV5-6 and TRBJ1-6; weak D call: TRBD1 (5 bases). Input material: PBMCs. The CDR3 protein is CASSLETASYNSPLHF. CDR3 nucleotides: TGTGCCAGCAGCTTGGAGACAGCATCCTATAATTCACCCCTCCACTTT. The full variable domain, with the rest looked up from reference TRBV5-6 and TRBJ1-6, is DAGVTQSPTHLIKTRGQQVTLRCSPKSGHDTVSWYQQALGQGPQFIFQYYEEEERQRGNFPDRFSGHQFPNYSSELNVNALLLGDSALYLCASSLETASYNSPLHFGNGTRLTVT.